This paragraph covers one TCR beta chain sequence. These data belong to a study of shared clonotypes between healthy human individuals. Some clones are missing from TCRdb's copy, which holds only in-frame ones; the method was immunoSEQ multiplex PCR. The table records about 2.3 million clones, just over 90% of them present only once. The origin of this receptor is a man younger than 35 in good health. Some clones in this sample may be carry-over from other donors' samples. Sequencing used naive CD4+ T cells from PBMCs. Sample subset: CD45RA+ positively selected.

CDR3 region: CASSRSGSPNEQFF. The CDR3 nucleotides are TGTGCCAGCAGTCGAAGCGGGAGCCCCAATGAGCAGTTCTTC. This sequence joins TRBV27 and TRBJ2-1; the match to TRBD2 covers 8 bases. The CDR3 spans 14 residues. Germline trimming cut 5 bases from V and 6 bases from J; bases unmatched to any gene: 6. Per germline, CDR1 MNHEY and CDR2 SMNVEV (reference sequence).